The entry below gives a single T cell receptor (beta chain) sequence along with its context. Its cognate antigen is unknown. The assay was immunoSEQ multiplex PCR, and TCRdb's table has in-frame clones only and misses some. The sample includes 150,000 to 200,000 clones, about 87% seen only once; the top ten take under 3.5%. V was trimmed by 7 bases and J by 2 bases, leaving 13 bases between them. From germline, CDR1 is MNHEY and CDR2 SVGAGI. This CDR3 has 14 residues. The data are from a study of T cell responses to AZD1222 COVID-19 vaccine. Whole-study results and caveats: Across the whole spike, CD4 TCRs peaked at regions 160-218 and 743-854. The study found Spike-specific TCR breadth and depth rose after two AZD1222 doses. As reported, nearly half of all spike-specific TCRs target variant regions that are unmutated.

Sample: peripheral blood, taken on day 0 of MenACWY control vaccination. This clonotype originated in an adult in good health. V gene TRBV6-5 combines with J gene TRBJ2-3; D uncertain. CDR3 in DNA: TGTGCCAGCACCCCTCGGATGTACACAGATACGCAGTATTTT. This encodes CASTPRMYTDTQYF.